This T cell receptor beta chain appears in the sequencing data of a study of cytomegalovirus exposure and HLA in healthy donors. Broader study findings: Among TCR beta chains, those listed as cytomegalovirus-associated numbered over 150.

On this clone itself: Antigen specificity is unknown.

Profiled with immunoSEQ multiplex PCR; TCRdb holds only in-frame clones, not every one. The table records about 260,000 clones, about nine tenths of them present only once. The length of the CDR3 is 15 residues. The V and J ends lost 4 bases and 5 bases respectively, with 19 bases between them. In germline, CDR1 is SGDLS, CDR2 YYNGEE. The TCR was taken from a woman aged 30 to 39 in good health and CMV-seronegative. The source material was PBMCs. The rearrangement joins TRBV9 to TRBJ2-7, with a weak D call TRBD1 (6 bases). CDR3 DNA sequence: TGTGCCAGCAGCCCGTGGGAACAGGGTCCCCACGAGCAGTACTTC. As protein: CASSPWEQGPHEQYF.